Listed here are 26 T cell receptor beta chains from one sample, sequenced in a study of CXCR3-negative and CXCR3-positive naive CD8 T cells. Overall study results and limits: CXCR3-positive naive cells carried more hydrophobic TRB CDR3s than CXCR3-negative naive cells did.

The libraries of TRB cDNA were prepared using 5' RACE with UMI labels. After re-calling the 5' RACE reads, TCRdb lists one entry per CDR3 protein, DNA absent. The sample totals 84,000 or so distinct CDR3 sequences. Their antigen targets remain unknown. Sequenced: naive CXCR3+ CD8+ T cells from blood. Subset indicated: CD45RO-CCR7+CD27+CD95- naive CD8+ T cells expressing CXCR3 (TNR3+). These receptors came from a human donor in good health. Some clones in this sample may be carry-over from other donors' samples.

The chain couples TRBV6-5 to TRBJ2-2. This CDR3 comprises 12 residues. CDR1 is MNHEY, CDR2 SVGAGI, per germline. The CDR3: CASSTSTGELFF.

The V and J genes are TRBV21-1 and TRBJ2-7; absent DNA, TCRdb's TRBD1 call cannot be checked. TRBV21-1 is an annotated pseudogene. This CDR3 spans 14 amino acids. The CDR3 protein is CASSRAGQYYEQYF.

The chain couples TRBV12-3 or TRBV12-4 to TRBJ2-2; TCRdb reports TRBD1, a call that lacks DNA to check it against. CDR3 length equals 15 residues. This CDR3 reads CASSRYQGASGELFF.

The chain carries TRBV15 and TRBJ1-4; TCRdb selects TRBD1, and the lack of DNA leaves this call unchecked. Germline lookup yields CDR1 LNHNV and CDR2 YYDKDF (reference sequence). The CDR3 sequence is 17 residues long. The CDR3 sequence is CATHLGWLQGVNEKLFF. Looking up the rest from reference TRBV15 and TRBJ1-4 gives the full variable domain: DAMVIQNPRYQVTQFGKPVTLSCSQTLNHNVMYWYQQKSSQAPKLLFHYYDKDFNNEADTPDNFQSRRPNTSFCFLDIRSPGLGDTAMYLCATHLGWLQGVNEKLFFGSGTQLSVL.

V is TRBV5-1 and J is TRBJ2-7; as DNA is missing, the TRBD1 call by TCRdb cannot be tested. This CDR3 is built from 16 residues. Germline CDR1 is SGHRS and CDR2 is YFSETQ. CDR3 amino acids: CASSWTPDKDTYEQYF. Using reference TRBV5-1 and TRBJ2-7 for the parts outside the CDR3, the full variable domain is KAGVTQTPRYLIKTRGQQVTLSCSPISGHRSVSWYQQTPGQGLQFLFEYFSETQRNKGNFPGRFSGRQFSNSRSEMNVSTLELGDSALYLCASSWTPDKDTYEQYFGPGTRLTVT.

The V call is TRBV3-1, the J call TRBJ2-7; no DNA is available, so the TRBD1 call from TCRdb remains unchecked. The germline gives CDR1 LGHDT, CDR2 YNNKEL (reference sequence). This CDR3 region has 15 residues. The chain's CDR3 is CASSPRTGATYEQYF.

The chain carries TRBV12-3 or TRBV12-4 and TRBJ1-5; the D call from TCRdb, TRBD1, cannot be confirmed without DNA. This CDR3 comprises 14 residues. The chain's CDR3 is CASSSGTGNQPQHF.

V gene TRBV28 combines with J gene TRBJ2-3. The CDR3 is 15 amino acids. Germline CDR1 reads MDHEN; CDR2 reads SYDVKM. CDR3 sequence: CASSLLGRDTDTQYF.

This chain links TRBV29-1 with TRBJ2-4. The CDR3 runs 11 residues. The germline CDR1 and CDR2 sequences are SQVTM and ANQGSEA. The CDR3 loop reads CSVDFSTIQYF. Full variable domain (rest looked up from reference TRBV29-1 and TRBJ2-4): SAVISQKPSRDICQRGTSLTIQCQVDSQVTMMFWYRQQPGQSLTLIATANQGSEATYESGFVIDKFPISRPNLTFSTLTVSNMSPEDSSIYLCSVDFSTIQYFGAGTRLSVL.

This rearrangement joins TRBV21-1 to TRBJ2-5; with no DNA, the TCRdb D assignment of TRBD1 cannot be verified. TRBV21-1 is described as a pseudogene. This CDR3 is 16 amino acids long. CDR3 region: CASSSGERDFEETQYF.

The J gene is TRBJ2-3, the V gene TRBV2; TCRdb calls TRBD2, which cannot be checked without DNA. The CDR3 is made up of 15 amino acids. Looked up from germline, CDR1 is SNHLY and CDR2 is FYNNEI. The CDR3 sequence is CASSASLMGTDTQYF.

The chain uses TRBV2 and TRBJ2-7. The CDR3 length is 14 residues. CDR1 is SNHLY, CDR2 FYNNEI, per germline. This chain's CDR3 is CASSEAGVNGKQYF. Variable domain in full (rest from reference TRBV2 and TRBJ2-7): EPEVTQTPSHQVTQMGQEVILRCVPISNHLYFYWYRQILGQKVEFLVSFYNNEISEKSEIFDDQFSVERPDGSNFTLKIRSTKLEDSAMYFCASSEAGVNGKQYFGPGTRLTVT.

The rearrangement joins TRBV28 to TRBJ1-1; TCRdb calls TRBD1, which cannot be checked without DNA. This CDR3 has 16 residues. CDR1 is MDHEN and CDR2 is SYDVKM in the germline V gene. CDR3 protein: CASSLKPGVRNTEAFF.

The chain couples TRBV5-5 to TRBJ2-1; TCRdb gives TRBD1 as the D gene, but with no DNA this cannot be confirmed. Germline CDR1 reads SGHKS; CDR2 reads YYEKEE (reference sequence). The CDR3 extends over 13 amino acids. CDR3 protein: CASSLWGVEEQFF. The complete variable domain, with remaining parts taken from reference TRBV5-5 and TRBJ2-1, reads DAGVTQSPTHLIKTRGQQVTLRCSPISGHKSVSWYQQVLGQGPQFIFQYYEKEERGRGNFPDRFSARQFPNYSSELNVNALLLGDSALYLCASSLWGVEEQFFGPGTRLTVL.

This rearrangement joins TRBV21-1 to TRBJ2-1; there is no DNA to check the TCRdb D call of TRBD2. TRBV21-1 is reported as a pseudogene. This CDR3 has 18 amino acids. This chain's CDR3 is CASSKVAASGDSYNEQFF.

The chain couples TRBV20-1 to TRBJ1-1. CDR3 length: 18 residues. Germline V gives CDR1 DFQATT, CDR2 SNEGSKA (reference sequence). CDR3 residues: CSARDVFGPRDGRTEDFF.

This sequence joins TRBV6-5 and TRBJ2-1; the TCRdb call, TRBD1, lacks DNA for checking. Per germline, CDR1 MNHEY and CDR2 SVGAGI. The CDR3 spans 16 residues. CDR3 residues: CASRKSGTGSYNEQFF.

The rearrangement uses TRBV24-1 and TRBJ2-1; no DNA is available, so the TRBD1 call from TCRdb remains unchecked. This CDR3 region has 17 residues. In germline, CDR1 is KGHDR, CDR2 SFDVKD. The CDR3 sequence: CATSASTGPLLWDEQFF.

The chain couples TRBV24-1 to TRBJ2-1; TCRdb's assignment of TRBD2 cannot be checked, as there is no DNA. CDR1 is KGHDR, CDR2 SFDVKD, per germline. The CDR3 sequence is 14 residues long. The CDR3 region is CATSEWGERGEQFF.

The rearrangement joins TRBV6-5 to TRBJ2-7; TCRdb selects TRBD1, and the lack of DNA leaves this call unchecked. CDR3 length: 15 residues. Germline assignment: CDR1 MNHEY and CDR2 SVGAGI. The CDR3: CASSYSRTGYYEQYF.

V and J are TRBV19 and TRBJ2-1; TCRdb returns TRBD1, unconfirmable since there is no DNA. Germline values: CDR1 LNHDA, CDR2 SQIVND (reference sequence). The CDR3 is 20 residues long. The CDR3 loop reads CASSMFGQGASLRSHNEQFF.

The V call is TRBV9, the J call TRBJ2-2. Looked up from germline, CDR1 is SGDLS and CDR2 is YYNGEE. This CDR3 spans 12 amino acids. This chain's CDR3 is CASSVDTGELFF.

The CDR3 here is CASSLGSSEAFF. The chain recombines TRBV12-3 or TRBV12-4 with TRBJ1-1. The CDR3 runs 12 residues.

The V gene is TRBV10-3, the J gene TRBJ2-7; TCRdb picks TRBD1, but there is no DNA to check that call. This CDR3 comprises 13 residues. CDR1 ENHRY and CDR2 SYGVKD come from the germline V gene. CDR3 sequence: CAISAPAGYEQYF.

The rearrangement links TRBV28 to TRBJ2-1; TCRdb outputs TRBD2, but without DNA this stays unchecked. The CDR3 contains 14 residues. CDR1 is MDHEN and CDR2 is SYDVKM in the germline V gene. Here the CDR3 reads CASSARSSYNEQFF.

This sequence joins TRBV21-1 and TRBJ1-2; TCRdb proposes TRBD1, but this gene call is untestable without DNA. TRBV21-1 is a pseudogene segment. The CDR3 is made up of 16 amino acids. The CDR3 sequence is CASSKDSGDSLYGYTF.